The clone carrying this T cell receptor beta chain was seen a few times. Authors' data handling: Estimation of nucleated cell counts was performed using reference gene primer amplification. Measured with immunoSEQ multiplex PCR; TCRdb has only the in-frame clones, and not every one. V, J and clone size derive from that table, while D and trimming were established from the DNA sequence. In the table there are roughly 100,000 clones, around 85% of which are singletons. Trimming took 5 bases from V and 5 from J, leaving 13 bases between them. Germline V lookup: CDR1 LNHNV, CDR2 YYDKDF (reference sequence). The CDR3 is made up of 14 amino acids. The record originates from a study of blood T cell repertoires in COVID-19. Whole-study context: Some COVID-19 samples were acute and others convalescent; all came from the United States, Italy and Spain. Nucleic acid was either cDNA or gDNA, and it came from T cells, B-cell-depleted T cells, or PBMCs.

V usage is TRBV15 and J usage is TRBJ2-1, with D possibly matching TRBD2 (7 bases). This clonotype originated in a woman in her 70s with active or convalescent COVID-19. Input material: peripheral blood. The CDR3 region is CATSGGANNNEQFF. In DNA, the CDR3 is TGTGCCACCAGCGGGGGGGCAAATAACAATGAGCAGTTCTTC.